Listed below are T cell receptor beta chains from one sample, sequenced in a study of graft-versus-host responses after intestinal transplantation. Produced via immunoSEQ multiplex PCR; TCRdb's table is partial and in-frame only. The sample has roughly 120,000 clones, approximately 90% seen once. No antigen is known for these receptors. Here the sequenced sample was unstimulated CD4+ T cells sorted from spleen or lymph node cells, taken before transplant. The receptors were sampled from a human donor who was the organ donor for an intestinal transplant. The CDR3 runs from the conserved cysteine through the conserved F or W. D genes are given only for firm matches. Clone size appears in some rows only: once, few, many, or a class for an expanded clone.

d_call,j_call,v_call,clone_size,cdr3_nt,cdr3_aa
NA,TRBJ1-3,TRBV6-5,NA,TGTGCCAGCGCGAGTGGAAACACCATATATTTT,CASASGNTIYF
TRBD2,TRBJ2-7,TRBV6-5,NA,TGTGCCAGCAGTTACTCGAGCGGGAACCCCCTCGAGCAGTACTTC,CASSYSSGNPLEQYF
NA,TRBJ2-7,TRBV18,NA,TGTGCCAGCTCACCAGGGGACGAAGGTTCCGACGAGCAGTACTTC,CASSPGDEGSDEQYF
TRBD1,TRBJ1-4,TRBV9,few,TGTGCCAGCAGCCCAGGACAGGGACGGGAAAAACTGTTTTTT,CASSPGQGREKLFF
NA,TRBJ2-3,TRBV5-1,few,TGCGCCAGCAGCACAGGGACTGACTCTAGCACAGATACGCAGTATTTT,CASSTGTDSSTDTQYF
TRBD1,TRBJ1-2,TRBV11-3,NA,TGTGCCAGCAGCCCCAGGGCCCTACAGGGGGAGAATGGCTACACCTTC,CASSPRALQGENGYTF
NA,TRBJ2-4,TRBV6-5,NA,TGTGCCAGCGGGCGAGCGGGTTCCGACAAAAACATTCAGTACTTC,CASGRAGSDKNIQYF
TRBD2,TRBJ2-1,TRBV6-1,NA,TGTGCCAGCGGGACTAGCGGGTATTACAATGAGCAGTTCTTC,CASGTSGYYNEQFF
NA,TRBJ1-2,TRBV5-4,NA,TGTGCCAGCAGCTTGGCGGGGTACGGCTACACCTTC,CASSLAGYGYTF
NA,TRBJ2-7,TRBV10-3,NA,TGTGCCATCAGTGCGGGACCGCCTGGATACGAGCAGTACTTC,CAISAGPPGYEQYF
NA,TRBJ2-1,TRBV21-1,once,TGTGCCAGCAGCATAGGACTAGCGGGAGGGCCTGGGGATGAGCAGTTCTTC,CASSIGLAGGPGDEQFF
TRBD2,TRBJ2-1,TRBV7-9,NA,TGTGCCAGCATGTTTAGCGGGAGTAAACCCTACAATGAGCAGTTCTTC,CASMFSGSKPYNEQFF
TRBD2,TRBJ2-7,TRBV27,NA,TGTGCCAGCAGTTTACTAGCGGGAGGGCCCTACGAGCAGTACTTC,CASSLLAGGPYEQYF
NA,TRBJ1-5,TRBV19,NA,TGTGCCAGTAGCGTAATCCTCAGGGTGGGGCAGCCCCAGCATTTT,CASSVILRVGQPQHF
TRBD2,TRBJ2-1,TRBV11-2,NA,TGTGCCAGCAGCTTAGATTCTCTCGCGGGAGGGTACAATGAGCAGTTCTTC,CASSLDSLAGGYNEQFF
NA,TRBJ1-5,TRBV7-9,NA,TGTGCCAGCAGCCTAGCAGGTGGGAGCAATCAGCCCCAGCATTTT,CASSLAGGSNQPQHF
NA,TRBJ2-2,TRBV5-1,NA,TGCGCCAGCCGCTGGAGGGAGAACGGGGAGCTGTTTTTT,CASRWRENGELFF
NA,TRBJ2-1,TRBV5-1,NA,TGCGCCAGCAGCTTGGCTTATACGGGGGTCTACAATGAGCAGTTCTTC,CASSLAYTGVYNEQFF